The 32 T cell receptor beta chains below come from one sample, sequenced in a study of T cells after yellow fever vaccination. TCRdb re-analysed the 5' RACE reads in MiXCR, keeping a single row per CDR3 protein. The table lists 450,000 to 650,000 distinct CDR3 sequences, roughly 12% of them singletons. The specimen comprised PBMCs, sampled on the day of the yellow fever booster vaccination. The origin of the receptors is a man younger than 45 who received the YFV17D yellow fever vaccine.

The chain joins TRBV5-4 to TRBJ1-6; unclear D gene. Trimming cost V 0 bases and J 3 bases, with 4 bases left between them. Per germline, CDR1 SGHNT and CDR2 YYREEE (reference sequence). The CDR3 length is 14 residues. CDR3 sequence (DNA): TGTGCCAGCAGCTTGGACCTCTATAATTCACCCCTCCACTTT. This translates into CASSLDLYNSPLHF.

This chain's CDR3 is CASSPIQRSTYEQYF. Written as DNA, the CDR3 is TGTGCCAGCAGCCCGATCCAACGGAGTACCTACGAGCAGTACTTC. V usage is TRBV3-1 and J usage is TRBJ2-7; D is undetermined. Germline V gives CDR1 LGHDT, CDR2 YNNKEL (reference sequence). Trimming took off 4 bases at V and 2 bases at J, with 15 bases between the two ends. The CDR3 has 15 amino acids.

This clonotype was seen only a few times. The CDR3 DNA sequence: TGTGCCAGCGAGGGGGTCTCCTACGAGCAGTACTTC. Its protein is CASEGVSYEQYF. This sequence joins TRBV7-9 and TRBJ2-7, with D possibly matching TRBD1 (6 bases). Germline CDR1 SEHNR, CDR2 FQNEAQ (reference sequence). V was pared by 8 bases and J by 0 bases, with 8 bases between. The CDR3 spans 12 residues. Full variable domain (remainder filled in from reference TRBV7-9 and TRBJ2-7): DTGVSQNPRHKITKRGQNVTFRCDPISEHNRLYWYRQTLGQGPEFLTYFQNEAQLEKSRLLSDRFSAERPKGSFSTLEIQRTEQGDSAMYLCASEGVSYEQYFGPGTRLTVT.

V gene TRBV12-3 or TRBV12-4 combines with J gene TRBJ1-2, with D perhaps matching TRBD1 (6 bases). This CDR3 contains 13 residues. V dropped 6 bases and J dropped 6 bases, with 14 bases sitting between them. The CDR3 loop is CASSSGGGDGYTF. The CDR3 DNA is TGTGCCAGCAGCTCCGGCGGGGGCGATGGCTACACCTTC.

In its sample, this clonotype was seen a few times. This chain joins TRBV4-3 and TRBJ2-1, with 13 bases identical to TRBD2. J gave up 0 bases and V 1 base, and 0 bases lay outside the gene matches. CDR1 is LGHNA, CDR2 YSLEER, per germline. The CDR3 covers 17 residues. The CDR3 here is CASSQGTSGGSYNEQFF. CDR3 coding DNA: TGCGCCAGCAGCCAAGGGACTAGCGGGGGCTCCTACAATGAGCAGTTCTTC.

This clonotype came up a few times. At one end, the junction sequence differs from germline, possibly due to a read error. The V and J genes are TRBV5-1 and TRBJ2-1; TRBD2 matches at 12 bases. Germline V gives CDR1 SGHRS, CDR2 YFSETQ. There are 15 residues in the CDR3. In DNA, the CDR3 is TGTGCCAGCAGTTTGCTAGCGGGAGGGTCGAATGAGCAGTTCTTC. Its translation is CASSLLAGGSNEQFF.

The gene calls are TRBV20-1 and TRBJ2-1, with 10 bases aligning to TRBD1. V was clipped by 6 bases and J by 7 bases; unmatched bases: 3. The germline V gene has CDR1 DFQATT and CDR2 SNEGSKA (reference sequence). CDR3 length: 12 residues. The CDR3 coding sequence is TGCAGTGCGCGGACAGGGGGGAATGAGCAGTTCTTC. Amino acids: CSARTGGNEQFF.

V is TRBV29-1 and J is TRBJ2-3; D might be TRBD1 (6 bases). V lost 1 base to trimming and J lost 9 bases, with 14 bases between them. Germline V gene lookup returns CDR1 SQVTM and CDR2 ANQGSEA. The CDR3 totals 13 residues. CDR3 bases: TGCAGCGTTGAAGTGATGGACAGCGGCACGCAGTATTTT. It is translated as CSVEVMDSGTQYF.

The chain joins TRBV5-1 to TRBJ1-4; no clear D gene. V was trimmed by 5 bases and J by 4 bases, leaving 9 bases between them. The CDR3 is 13 amino acids. Germline loops: CDR1 SGHRS, CDR2 YFSETQ. CDR3: CASRLTVNEKLFF. The CDR3 bases are TGCGCCAGCAGACTAACCGTTAATGAAAAACTGTTTTTT.

This chain joins TRBV20-1 and TRBJ2-7, with D unclear. The germline V gene encodes CDR1 DFQATT and CDR2 SNEGSKA (reference sequence). The CDR3 is 11 residues long. Trimming removed 0 bases at V and 7 bases at J, with 7 bases between. CDR3 loop: CSARDSSEQYF. For the CDR3, the DNA is TGCAGTGCTAGAGATTCTAGTGAGCAGTACTTC.

This clonotype was seen repeatedly, ten times or more. The chain carries TRBV12-3 or TRBV12-4 and TRBJ2-2, with 11 bases aligning to TRBD2. J gave up 8 bases and V 6 bases, and 5 bases lay outside the gene matches. The CDR3 spans 14 residues. CDR3 residues: CASSLAGGGGELFF. The CDR3 coding sequence is TGTGCCAGCAGCCTAGCGGGAGGCGGAGGGGAGCTGTTTTTT.

This clonotype has a count of ten or more. V gene TRBV5-4 combines with J gene TRBJ2-7, with D possibly TRBD2 on 6 matching bases. V was clipped by 2 bases and J by 3 bases, with 12 bases between them. Germline CDR1 reads SGHNT; CDR2 reads YYREEE (reference sequence). The CDR3 loop spans 14 amino acids. The CDR3 sequence: CASSLYGSLYEQYF. The DNA of the CDR3 is TGTGCCAGCAGCTTATACGGGAGTCTCTACGAGCAGTACTTC.

This chain links TRBV19 with TRBJ2-3, with D perhaps TRBD2 (5 bases). The CDR3 totals 15 residues. The ends were cut back, 6 bases at V and 6 bases at J, with 19 bases in the middle. Germline V gene sequence: CDR1 LNHDA, CDR2 SQIVND (reference sequence). CDR3 sequence reads: CASRDSGVRVDTQYF. The CDR3 DNA sequence: TGTGCCAGTAGGGACTCTGGGGTCCGAGTCGATACGCAGTATTTT.

The sample holds a few counts of this clonotype. This rearrangement joins TRBV15 to TRBJ2-7, with 13 bases lining up with TRBD2. The CDR3 is 16 residues long. Germline V gives CDR1 LNHNV, CDR2 YYDKDF (reference sequence). V lost 1 base, J lost 7 bases, and 7 bases stayed unmatched. CDR3: CATSRVGLAGSREQYF. Written as DNA, the CDR3 is TGTGCCACCAGCAGAGTGGGACTAGCGGGATCTCGTGAGCAGTACTTC.

The CDR3 coding sequence is TGCGCCAGCAGCCCGGTAGGGTATCGGGAAGATACGCAGTATTTT. Amino acids: CASSPVGYREDTQYF. V is TRBV5-1 and J is TRBJ2-3; TRBD2 might be the D (5 bases). Trimming cost V 4 bases and J 5 bases, with 17 bases left between them. CDR1 and CDR2 (germline): SGHRS, YFSETQ. There are 15 residues in the CDR3.

This clonotype came up a few times. The genes are TRBV12-3 or TRBV12-4 and TRBJ2-1, with D unresolved. The CDR3 loop spans 14 amino acids. V lost 4 bases, J lost 2 bases, and 9 bases lay in between. The CDR3 is CASSYSDPYNEQFF. CDR3 DNA sequence: TGTGCCAGCAGTTACTCGGACCCCTACAATGAGCAGTTCTTC.

This clonotype showed up many times. The genes are TRBV5-1 and TRBJ1-1; D may be TRBD1 (5 bases). There are 13 residues in the CDR3. V was cut by 4 bases and J by 0 bases, with 7 bases left in between. Germline V gene data show CDR1 as SGHRS and CDR2 as YFSETQ. The CDR3 DNA reads TGCGCCAGCAGCCGGGGACTGAACACTGAAGCTTTCTTT. Translated, it gives CASSRGLNTEAFF.

The chain uses TRBV10-3 and TRBJ2-7, with 9 positions matching TRBD1. The CDR3 runs to 15 residues. From germline, CDR1 is ENHRY and CDR2 SYGVKD. With V trimmed by 7 bases and J by 5 bases, 12 bases remained unmatched. CDR3 in amino acids: CAITERIGQGNEQYF. The CDR3, as DNA: TGTGCCATCACCGAGCGTATTGGACAGGGGAACGAGCAGTACTTC.

V and J are TRBV11-2 and TRBJ1-1; D is unresolved. This CDR3 is 14 amino acids long. CDR1 SGHAT and CDR2 FQNNGV come from the germline V gene. The V gene lost 5 bases and the J gene lost 0 bases, with 10 bases spanning the gap. The CDR3 nucleotides are TGTGCCAGCAGCCGGCGAGGGCTGAACACTGAAGCTTTCTTT. Residues: CASSRRGLNTEAFF.

This clonotype has ten or more counts. V gene TRBV4-3 combines with J gene TRBJ2-1, with 10 positions matching TRBD2. Trimming cost V 0 bases and J 6 bases; bases outside gene matches: 8. The CDR3 length is 17 residues. The V gene's germline CDR1 is LGHNA and CDR2 YSLEER. The CDR3 protein is CASSQDLLLAGPNEQFF. DNA for the CDR3: TGCGCCAGCAGCCAAGATCTTTTACTAGCGGGACCCAATGAGCAGTTCTTC.

This clonotype came up a few times. J is TRBJ2-1 and V is TRBV2; maybe TRBD2 (5 bases). The V and J ends lost 0 bases and 7 bases respectively, with 10 bases between them. The length of the CDR3 is 14 residues. CDR1 and CDR2 (germline): SNHLY, FYNNEI. For the CDR3, the DNA is TGTGCCAGCAGTGAAGCGGGAGTGCGGAATGAGCAGTTCTTC. It specifies CASSEAGVRNEQFF.

This clonotype was detected a few times. The V and J genes are TRBV10-3 and TRBJ2-1; 8 bases are shared with TRBD1. Germline loops: CDR1 ENHRY, CDR2 SYGVKD. The CDR3 contains 14 residues. V was clipped by 6 bases and J by 5 bases; unmatched bases: 6. The CDR3 nucleotides are TGTGCCATCAGAGGACAGGGAAGTCACAATGAGCAGTTCTTC. It specifies CAIRGQGSHNEQFF.

V is TRBV2 and J is TRBJ1-2; D perhaps matches TRBD1 (5 bases). The V gene lost 3 bases and the J gene lost 14 bases, with 19 bases spanning the gap. Per the germline V gene, CDR1 is SNHLY and CDR2 is FYNNEI. The CDR3 has 13 amino acids. CDR3 nucleotides: TGTGCCAGCAGTGACACCCGGGACGGAACGGAAACCTTC. Protein: CASSDTRDGTETF.

V usage is TRBV11-3 and J usage is TRBJ2-1; 7 nucleotides match TRBD1. The CDR3 has 16 residues. Germline-derived CDR1 and CDR2 are SGHNT and YENEEA. J lost 9 bases, V lost 1 base, and 12 bases had no gene match. The CDR3 nucleotides are TGTGCCAGCAGCTTAGCTTCAGGGGGATGGTATGGTGAGCAGTTCTTC. Its protein product is CASSLASGGWYGEQFF.

This clonotype has just a few counts. The chain carries TRBV6-5 and TRBJ2-3, with 9 bases fitting TRBD2. J gave up 3 bases and V 0 bases, and 7 bases lay outside the gene matches. In germline, CDR1 is MNHEY, CDR2 SVGAGI. This CDR3 has 17 amino acids. CDR3 sequence (DNA): TGTGCCAGCAGTTACTCTCATAGCGGGAGAGGAACAGATACGCAGTATTTT. Its protein product is CASSYSHSGRGTDTQYF.

Only a few counts were recorded for this clonotype. Here the CDR3 reads CASRGTDWGEQYF. As DNA, the CDR3 is TGTGCCAGCAGGGGGACTGACTGGGGGGAGCAGTACTTC. The chain has TRBV6-6 and TRBJ2-7; tentative D call: TRBD2 (6 bases). The V gene's germline CDR1 is MNHNY and CDR2 SVGAGI (reference sequence). This CDR3 has 13 amino acids. V was trimmed by 6 bases and J by 7 bases, leaving 16 bases between them.

The rearrangement uses TRBV27 and TRBJ2-7; a possible D gene is TRBD2 (6 bases). Trimming removed 1 base from V and 3 bases from J, with 10 bases in between. The CDR3 runs to 14 residues. The germline gives CDR1 MNHEY, CDR2 SMNVEV (reference sequence). The CDR3 loop reads CASSLWGVGYEQYF. The CDR3 bases are TGTGCCAGCAGTTTATGGGGGGTGGGCTACGAGCAGTACTTC.

This clonotype was recorded a few times. V and J are TRBV29-1 and TRBJ2-3; D ambiguous. Per the germline V gene, CDR1 is SQVTM and CDR2 is ANQGSEA. The CDR3 totals 15 residues. V lost 7 bases, J lost 1 base, and 18 bases lay in between. The CDR3 reads CSGRLRPGGTDTQYF. The DNA for the CDR3 is TGCAGCGGACGCCTACGTCCTGGGGGCACAGATACGCAGTATTTT.

The rearrangement joins TRBV4-3 to TRBJ2-3, with TRBD2 matching over 8 bases. This CDR3 is built from 18 residues. The junction had 13 bases not matched to a gene; V was cut back by 1 base and J by 4 bases. Germline-derived CDR1 and CDR2 are LGHNA and YSLEER. The chain's CDR3 is CASSQGGSGTRIADTQYF. In nucleotides, the CDR3 is TGCGCCAGCAGCCAAGGAGGTAGCGGGACTAGAATCGCAGATACGCAGTATTTT.

This sequence joins TRBV9 and TRBJ2-1; D ambiguous. The CDR3 has 11 amino acids. Per germline, CDR1 SGDLS and CDR2 YYNGEE. The V and J ends lost 3 bases and 8 bases respectively, with 6 bases between them. CDR3 region: CASSASYEQFF. The CDR3 DNA reads as TGTGCCAGCAGCGCTTCTTATGAGCAGTTCTTC. Looking up the rest from reference TRBV9 and TRBJ2-1 gives the full variable domain: DSGVTQTPKHLITATGQRVTLRCSPRSGDLSVYWYQQSLDQGLQFLIQYYNGEERAKGNILERFSAQQFPDLHSELNLSSLELGDSALYFCASSASYEQFFGPGTRLTVL.

V gene TRBV12-3 or TRBV12-4 combines with J gene TRBJ1-6; the D is unclear. The length of the CDR3 is 14 residues. V dropped 6 bases and J dropped 9 bases, with 15 bases sitting between them. CDR3: CASRPGPTVSPLHF. The DNA for the CDR3 is TGTGCCAGCAGACCCGGGCCGACCGTTTCACCCCTCCACTTT.

The chain links TRBV27 to TRBJ1-2, with D possibly TRBD1 on 6 matching bases. The V gene lost 6 bases and the J gene lost 0 bases, with 23 bases spanning the gap. This CDR3 contains 18 residues. Germline values: CDR1 MNHEY, CDR2 SMNVEV (reference sequence). This CDR3 is CASRLNPRQVLANYGYTF. The CDR3 DNA sequence: TGTGCCAGCAGACTAAACCCCCGACAGGTACTAGCTAACTATGGCTACACCTTC.